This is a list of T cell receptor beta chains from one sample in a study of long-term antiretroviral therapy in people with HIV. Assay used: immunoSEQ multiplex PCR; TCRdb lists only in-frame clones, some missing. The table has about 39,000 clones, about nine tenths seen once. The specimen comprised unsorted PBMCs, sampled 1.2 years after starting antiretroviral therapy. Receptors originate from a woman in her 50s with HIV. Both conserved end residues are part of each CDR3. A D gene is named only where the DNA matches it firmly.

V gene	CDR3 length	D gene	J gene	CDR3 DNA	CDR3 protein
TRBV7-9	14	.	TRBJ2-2	TGTGCCAGCAGACAGGGAACCGACACCGGGGAGCTGTTTTTT	CASRQGTDTGELFF
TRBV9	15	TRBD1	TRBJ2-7	TGTGCCAGCAGCATTTCCGGGACAGGGTCGAACGAGCAGTACTTC	CASSISGTGSNEQYF
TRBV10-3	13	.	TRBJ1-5	TGTGCCATCAGCTTGGACGGCAATCAGCCCCAGCATTTT	CAISLDGNQPQHF
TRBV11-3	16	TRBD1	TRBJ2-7	TGTGCCAGCAGCTCGACAAACCGGGACAGGAATGACGAGCAGTACTTC	CASSSTNRDRNDEQYF
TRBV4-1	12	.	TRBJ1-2	TGCGCCAGCAGCCAGGCTAACTATGGCTACACCTTC	CASSQANYGYTF
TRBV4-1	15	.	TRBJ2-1	TGCGCCAGCAGCCAAGACGGGCGGTGGGACAATGAGCAGTTCTTC	CASSQDGRWDNEQFF
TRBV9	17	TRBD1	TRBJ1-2	TGTGCCAGCAGCACAAATGGACAGGGTAATGTCAACTATGGCTACACCTTC	CASSTNGQGNVNYGYTF
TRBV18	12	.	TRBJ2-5	TGTGCCAGCTCACCGGGGGAAGAGACCCAGTACTTC	CASSPGEETQYF
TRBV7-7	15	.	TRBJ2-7	TGTGCTAGCACCCCCCCGCCCCGGGGCGGGAACGAGCAGTACTTC	CASTPPPRGGNEQYF
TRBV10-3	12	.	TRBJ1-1	TGTGCCATCAGTGACTTGAACACTGAAGCTTTCTTT	CAISDLNTEAFF
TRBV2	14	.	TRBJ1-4	TGTGCCAGCAGTGATCAGGGGCTAGGGGAAAAACTGTTTTTT	CASSDQGLGEKLFF
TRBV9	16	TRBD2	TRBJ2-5	TGTGCCAGCAGCGTAAATAGCGGGGGTCCCCAAGAGACCCAGTACTTC	CASSVNSGGPQETQYF
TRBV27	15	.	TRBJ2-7	TGTGCCAGCAGTTTTGGTTCGGGGGATATGTACGAGCAGTACTTC	CASSFGSGDMYEQYF
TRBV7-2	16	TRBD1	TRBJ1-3	TGTGCCAGCAGCTCCTTGGGGCAGGGGGCTGGAAACACCATATATTTT	CASSSLGQGAGNTIYF
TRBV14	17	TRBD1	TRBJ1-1	TGTGCCAGCAGCCACCTCCCACTGGGCACAGGGGGCACTGAAGCTTTCTTT	CASSHLPLGTGGTEAFF
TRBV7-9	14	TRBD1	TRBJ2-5	TGTGCCAGCAGCTCGCCGACAGGGAGAGAGACCCAGTACTTC	CASSSPTGRETQYF
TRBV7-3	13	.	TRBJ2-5	TGTGCCAGCAGCGAGACTAGCCAAGAGACCCAGTACTTC	CASSETSQETQYF
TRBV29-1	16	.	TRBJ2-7	TGCAGCGTTGTGGGAGGGTTGGGGGGCGCTTCGTACGAGCAGTACTTC	CSVVGGLGGASYEQYF
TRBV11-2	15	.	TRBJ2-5	TGTGCCAGCAGCTTAGACGGGGGGCTGGGTGAGACCCAGTACTTC	CASSLDGGLGETQYF
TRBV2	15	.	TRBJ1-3	TGTGCCAGCAGCCCGGACGGAAGCTCTGGAAACACCATATATTTT	CASSPDGSSGNTIYF